This TCR beta chain was profiled in a study of blood T cell repertoires in COVID-19. This CDR3 contains 15 residues. Germline CDR1 and CDR2: LNHDA and SQIVND (reference sequence). V dropped 6 bases and J dropped 0 bases, with 12 bases sitting between them. The table came from immunoSEQ multiplex PCR; TCRdb's copy has only in-frame clones and leaves some out. Here the sample spans fewer than 90,000 clones, about 89% being singletons. The TCR was taken from a man aged 45-60 years with active or convalescent COVID-19. The V and J genes are TRBV19 and TRBJ1-5, with a weak D call TRBD1 (5 bases). The sample consisted of peripheral blood. The CDR3 sequence: CASRTTGFSNQPQHF. CDR3 DNA: TGTGCCAGTAGGACAACAGGTTTTAGCAATCAGCCCCAGCATTTT.